This passage covers 25 T cell receptor beta chains from one sample sequenced in a study of blood T cell repertoires in COVID-19. Sequenced by immunoSEQ multiplex PCR; TCRdb stores in-frame clones only, minus some. This table holds under 250,000 clones, around 83% found once. The sequenced sample consisted of peripheral blood. Receptors originate from a man aged 45-65 years with active or convalescent COVID-19.

This clone was seen just once. The chain's CDR3 is CASSYLDRSYGYTF. The CDR3 nucleotides are TGCGCCAGCAGCTACCTTGACAGGAGTTATGGCTACACCTTC. This chain links TRBV5-1 with TRBJ1-2, with D perhaps matching TRBD1 (6 bases). V was trimmed by 3 bases and J by 5 bases, leaving 14 bases between them. The CDR3 has 14 residues. CDR1 is SGHRS and CDR2 is YFSETQ in the germline V gene. The variable domain in full, with the rest retrieved from reference TRBV5-1 and TRBJ1-2, is KAGVTQTPRYLIKTRGQQVTLSCSPISGHRSVSWYQQTPGQGLQFLFEYFSETQRNKGNFPGRFSGRQFSNSRSEMNVSTLELGDSALYLCASSYLDRSYGYTFGSGTRLTVV.

The chain is built from TRBV18 and TRBJ2-5; TRBD1 is a possible D gene (6 bases). Germline V gene sequence: CDR1 KGHSH, CDR2 LQKENI. This CDR3 has 14 residues. V shed 3 bases and J shed 5 bases, with 13 bases lying between them. The CDR3 region has the DNA TGTGCCAGCTCACCTCAGGGGAACGGGGAGACCCAGTACTTC. Translating it yields CASSPQGNGETQYF.

The chain links TRBV15 to TRBJ1-5; TRBD1 is a possible D gene (5 bases). The length of the CDR3 is 15 residues. Looked up from germline, CDR1 is LNHNV and CDR2 is YYDKDF (reference sequence). V lost 0 bases and J lost 6, with 12 bases in between. The CDR3 here is CATSRERGVGQPQHF. CDR3 nucleotide sequence: TGTGCCACCAGCAGAGAACGGGGGGTCGGTCAGCCCCAGCATTTT.

This chain connects TRBV5-1 to TRBJ2-5, with 10 bases identical to TRBD1. Germline values: CDR1 SGHRS, CDR2 YFSETQ. V shed 4 bases and J 4 bases; nucleotides not matched to a gene: 4. The length of the CDR3 is 14 residues. This chain's CDR3 is CASSPDRGTETQYF. The CDR3 nucleotides are TGCGCCAGCAGCCCGGACAGGGGGACAGAGACCCAGTACTTC.

The chain has TRBV6-5 and TRBJ2-6; TRBD1 might be the D (5 bases). The CDR3 totals 15 residues. V was pared by 7 bases and J by 1 base, with 11 bases between. CDR1 is MNHEY and CDR2 is SVGAGI in the germline V gene. As DNA, the CDR3 is TGTGCCAGCAATAACCAGGGATCTGGGGCCAACGTCCTGACTTTC. It translates to CASNNQGSGANVLTF.

This chain connects TRBV5-1 to TRBJ1-2; 11 bases agree with TRBD1. CDR3 size: 17 residues. V trimming: 5 bases; J trimming: 0 bases; junction bases outside the gene matches: 9. Germline CDR1 SGHRS, CDR2 YFSETQ. The CDR3 is CASRSGQGAISNYGYTF. The CDR3 DNA is TGCGCCAGCAGGTCCGGACAGGGGGCGATCTCTAACTATGGCTACACCTTC.

The CDR3 is CASSSPGTVNSPLHF. As DNA, the CDR3 is TGTGCCAGCAGTTCGCCCGGGACAGTCAATTCACCCCTCCACTTT. V gene TRBV6-6 combines with J gene TRBJ1-6, with 7 nucleotides matching TRBD1. CDR1 and CDR2 from the germline V gene are MNHNY and SVGAGI (reference sequence). The CDR3 extends over 15 amino acids. J gave up 7 bases and V 4 bases, and 7 bases lay outside the gene matches.

In its sample, this clone was seen once. This sequence joins TRBV19 and TRBJ2-4, with 14 positions matching TRBD2. From germline, CDR1 is LNHDA and CDR2 SQIVND (reference sequence). Trimming cost V 5 bases and J 0 bases; bases outside gene matches: 24. CDR3 length: 24 amino acids. CDR3 residues: CASSPRGYLGTSGGSALAKNIQYF. DNA for the CDR3: TGTGCCAGTAGTCCACGGGGGTACCTCGGGACTAGCGGGGGTAGTGCTTTAGCCAAAAACATTCAGTACTTC.

V gene TRBV18 combines with J gene TRBJ2-7, with D perhaps matching TRBD1 (5 bases). This CDR3 region has 14 residues. With 3 bases removed from V and 0 bases from J, the gap between germline ends came to 9 bases. CDR1 is KGHSH and CDR2 is LQKENI in the germline V gene. The CDR3 region is CASSPGRASYEQYF. In nucleotides, the CDR3 is TGTGCCAGCTCACCTGGCAGGGCCTCCTACGAGCAGTACTTC.

Here the CDR3 reads CASSLARASGRRNEQFF. The CDR3 DNA reads as TGTGCCAGCAGCTTAGCGCGGGCTAGCGGGAGGCGGAATGAGCAGTTCTTC. This chain links TRBV7-9 with TRBJ2-1; the match to TRBD2 covers 11 bases. V shed 0 bases, J shed 7 bases, and the junction held 8 bases outside the gene matches. The CDR3 has 17 amino acids. CDR1 and CDR2 from the germline V gene are SEHNR and FQNEAQ (reference sequence). The complete variable domain, with remaining parts taken from reference TRBV7-9 and TRBJ2-1, reads DTGVSQNPRHKITKRGQNVTFRCDPISEHNRLYWYRQTLGQGPEFLTYFQNEAQLEKSRLLSDRFSAERPKGSFSTLEIQRTEQGDSAMYLCASSLARASGRRNEQFFGPGTRLTVL.

CDR3 bases: TGTGCCAGAAGCCCGAGACAGGGGATAACCTCTCTGGGGGCCAACGTCCTGACTTTC. Protein sequence: CARSPRQGITSLGANVLTF. The V and J genes are TRBV5-3 and TRBJ2-6; 8 nucleotides match TRBD1. TRBV5-3 is recorded as an ORF, its role being uncertain. The CDR3 length is 19 residues. With 4 bases clipped from V and 4 bases from J, the junction kept 16 bases outside the gene matches.

The V call is TRBV18, the J call TRBJ1-1; TRBD1 matches at 12 bases. The CDR3 length is 17 residues. V lost 1 base, J lost 1 base, and 4 bases stayed unmatched. Germline CDR1 KGHSH, CDR2 LQKENI. CDR3 bases: TGTGCCAGCTCACCACGGGGACAGGGGGCTAGGAACACTGAAGCTTTCTTT. Its protein product is CASSPRGQGARNTEAFF.

The chain carries TRBV18 and TRBJ2-1; no clear D gene. Germline CDR1 and CDR2: KGHSH and LQKENI. This CDR3 has 13 residues. V was pared by 2 bases and J by 3 bases, with 5 bases between. The CDR3 here is CASSPTDYNEQFF. The CDR3 nucleotides read TGTGCCAGCTCACCAACAGACTACAATGAGCAGTTCTTC.

About this clone: The germline gene is not matched at one end of the junction; a read error may be the cause. The chain joins TRBV3-1 (or the pseudogene TRBV3-2) to TRBJ2-7, with D perhaps TRBD1 (6 bases). The CDR3 is 9 amino acids. CDR1 LGHDT and CDR2 YNNKEL come from the germline V gene (reference sequence). CDR3 sequence reads: CASSPQGPF. The CDR3 nucleotides read TGTGCCAGCAGCCCTCAGGGGCCCTTC.

DNA for the CDR3: TGTGCCAGCAGCCCAACCGGGACAGGGCAACAAGGTACGCAGTATTTT. This translates into CASSPTGTGQQGTQYF. This chain connects TRBV5-6 to TRBJ2-3, with 9 bases aligning to TRBD1. Trimming removed 4 bases from V and 8 bases from J; junction bases left unmatched: 14. CDR3 length equals 16 residues. Germline CDR1 and CDR2: SGHDT and YYEEEE.

The rearrangement links TRBV5-1 to TRBJ2-2, with 7 nucleotides matching TRBD1. The CDR3 spans 14 residues. After removal of 2 bases from V and 5 bases from J, the junction contained 3 bases not matched to a gene. The germline V gene has CDR1 SGHRS and CDR2 YFSETQ. CDR3 sequence: CASSLLTGTGELFF. The CDR3 coding sequence is TGCGCCAGCAGCTTATTGACAGGGACCGGGGAGCTGTTTTTT.

The chain has TRBV9 and TRBJ1-1, with no clear D. Between the trimmed V and J ends, which lost 5 bases and 2 bases, there was a span of 13 bases. CDR1 and CDR2 from the germline V gene are SGDLS and YYNGEE. CDR3 size: 14 residues. The CDR3 protein is CASSAYEGNTEAFF. The CDR3 region has the DNA TGTGCCAGCAGTGCTTATGAGGGAAACACTGAAGCTTTCTTT.

The chain joins TRBV27 to TRBJ1-4; D is perhaps TRBD1 (6 bases). The CDR3 length is 17 residues. The germline gives CDR1 MNHEY, CDR2 SMNVEV (reference sequence). The ends were cut back, 6 bases at V and 3 bases at J, with 20 bases in the middle. The CDR3 spells CASRTSGSGAPNEKLFF. In DNA, the CDR3 is TGTGCCAGCAGGACCTCGGGTTCAGGGGCGCCTAATGAAAAACTGTTTTTT.

The chain employs TRBV10-3 and TRBJ1-1; tentatively, D is TRBD1 (5 bases). Germline CDR1 is ENHRY and CDR2 is SYGVKD. The CDR3 is 14 residues long. V dropped 5 bases and J dropped 6 bases, with 16 bases sitting between them. CDR3: CAISSPGERAEAFF. The CDR3 nucleotides are TGTGCCATCAGTTCCCCGGGGGAGAGGGCTGAAGCTTTCTTT.

The chain couples TRBV24-1 to TRBJ2-5; 12 bases are a match to TRBD1. The junction had 3 bases not matched to a gene; V was cut back by 4 bases and J by 4 bases. Germline lookup yields CDR1 KGHDR and CDR2 SFDVKD. The CDR3 has 15 residues. CDR3 DNA: TGTGCCACCAGTGACCGGGGACAGGGGGCAGAGACCCAGTACTTC. Encoded protein: CATSDRGQGAETQYF.

This chain uses TRBV7-2 with TRBJ2-2; no reliable D call. The CDR3 totals 13 residues. Germline V gives CDR1 SGHTA, CDR2 FQGNSA. Deletions cut 7 bases from V and 1 base from J, with 7 bases between. The CDR3 DNA is TGTGCCAGCACAAGAGGGAACACCGGGGAGCTGTTTTTT. Translated, it gives CASTRGNTGELFF. Together with reference TRBV7-2 and TRBJ2-2, the CDR3 gives the full variable domain: GAGVSQSPSNKVTEKGKDVELRCDPISGHTALYWYRQSLGQGLEFLIYFQGNSAPDKSGLPSDRFSAERTGGSVSTLTIQRTQQEDSAVYLCASTRGNTGELFFGEGSRLTVL.

Turning to this clone: At one end the junction does not follow the germline gene, possibly because of a read error. The chain is built from TRBV7-2 and TRBJ2-2, with a tentative D call TRBD1 (6 bases). The CDR3 contains 15 residues. Germline V gives CDR1 SGHTA, CDR2 FQGNSA. The CDR3 bases are TGTGCCAGCAGCTGGGGGACACCTAACACCGGGAAGCTGTTTTTT. Protein: CASSWGTPNTGKLFF.

The rearrangement joins TRBV7-2 to TRBJ1-1; 10 bases agree with TRBD1. The CDR3 sequence is 15 residues long. Unmatched junction bases numbered 3, after V lost 2 bases and J lost 3 bases. Germline lookup yields CDR1 SGHTA and CDR2 FQGNSA. CDR3 region: CASSLTGQGYTEAFF. Written as DNA, the CDR3 is TGTGCCAGCAGCTTAACGGGACAGGGGTACACTGAAGCTTTCTTT.

The gene calls are TRBV4-1 and TRBJ1-3; 7 bases fit TRBD1. Germline V gene sequence: CDR1 MGHRA, CDR2 YSYEKL. Trimming removed 5 bases from V and 3 bases from J; junction bases left unmatched: 13. The length of the CDR3 is 17 residues. The CDR3 protein is CASSKTPGAGGGNTIYF. CDR3 coding DNA: TGCGCCAGCAGCAAAACCCCAGGGGCAGGGGGTGGAAACACCATATATTTT.

This clone has only a few counts. The genes are TRBV2 and TRBJ1-4, with D tentatively TRBD1 (6 bases). Germline V gene data show CDR1 as SNHLY and CDR2 as FYNNEI. The CDR3 has 14 amino acids. V was pared by 6 bases and J by 8 bases, with 16 bases between. CDR3 sequence reads: CASSPGDEVEKLFF. CDR3 in DNA: TGTGCCAGCAGCCCAGGGGATGAGGTAGAAAAACTGTTTTTT.